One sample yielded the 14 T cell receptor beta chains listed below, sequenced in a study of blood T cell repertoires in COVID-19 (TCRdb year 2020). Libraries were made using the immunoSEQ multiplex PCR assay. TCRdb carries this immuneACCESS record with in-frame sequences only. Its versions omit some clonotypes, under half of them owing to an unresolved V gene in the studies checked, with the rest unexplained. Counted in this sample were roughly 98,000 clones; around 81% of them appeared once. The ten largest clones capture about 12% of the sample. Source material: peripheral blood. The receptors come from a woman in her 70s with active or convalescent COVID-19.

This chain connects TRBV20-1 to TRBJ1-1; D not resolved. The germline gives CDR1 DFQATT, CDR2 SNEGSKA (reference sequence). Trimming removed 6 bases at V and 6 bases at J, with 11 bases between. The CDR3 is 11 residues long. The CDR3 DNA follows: TGCAGTGCCCTTGGCCTCTCTGAAGCTTTCTTT. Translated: CSALGLSEAFF.

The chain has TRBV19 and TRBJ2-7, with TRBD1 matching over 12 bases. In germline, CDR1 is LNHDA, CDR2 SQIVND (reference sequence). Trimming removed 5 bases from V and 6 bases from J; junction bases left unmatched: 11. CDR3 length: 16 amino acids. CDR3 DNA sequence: TGTGCCAGTAGTGTCATAACCGGGACAGGGGGCAGCGAGCAGTACTTC. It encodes CASSVITGTGGSEQYF.

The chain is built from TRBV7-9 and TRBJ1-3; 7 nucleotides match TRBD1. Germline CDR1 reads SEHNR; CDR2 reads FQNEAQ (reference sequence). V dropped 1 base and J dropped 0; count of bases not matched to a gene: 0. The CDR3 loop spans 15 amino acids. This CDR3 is CASSLGQGSGNTIYF. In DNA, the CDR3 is TGTGCCAGCAGCTTAGGACAGGGCTCTGGAAACACCATATATTTT. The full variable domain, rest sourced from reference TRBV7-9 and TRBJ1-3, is DTGVSQNPRHKITKRGQNVTFRCDPISEHNRLYWYRQTLGQGPEFLTYFQNEAQLEKSRLLSDRFSAERPKGSFSTLEIQRTEQGDSAMYLCASSLGQGSGNTIYFGEGSWLTVV.

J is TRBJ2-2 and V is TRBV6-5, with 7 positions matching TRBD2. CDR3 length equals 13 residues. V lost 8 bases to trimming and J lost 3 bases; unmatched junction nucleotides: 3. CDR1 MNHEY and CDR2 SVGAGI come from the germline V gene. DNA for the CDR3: TGTGCCAGCGGGGGGGTAGACACCGGGGAGCTGTTTTTT. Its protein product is CASGGVDTGELFF.

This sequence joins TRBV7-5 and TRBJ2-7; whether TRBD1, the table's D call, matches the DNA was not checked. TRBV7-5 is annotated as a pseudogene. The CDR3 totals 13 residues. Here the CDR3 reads CARRSRTGLPLRF. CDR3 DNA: TGTGCCAGAAGGTCGAGGACAGGGCTGCCCCTGAGGTTC.

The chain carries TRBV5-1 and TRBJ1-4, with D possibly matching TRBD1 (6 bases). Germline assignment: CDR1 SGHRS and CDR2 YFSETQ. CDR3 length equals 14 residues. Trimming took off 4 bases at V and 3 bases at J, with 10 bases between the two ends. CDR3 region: CASSGQQANEKLFF. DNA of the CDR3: TGCGCCAGCAGCGGACAGCAGGCTAATGAAAAACTGTTTTTT.

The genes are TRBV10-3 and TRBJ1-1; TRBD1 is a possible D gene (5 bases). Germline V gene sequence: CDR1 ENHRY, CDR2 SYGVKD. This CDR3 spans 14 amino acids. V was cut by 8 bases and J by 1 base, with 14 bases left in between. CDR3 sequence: CAISLGATNTEAFF. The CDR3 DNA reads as TGTGCCATCTCTCTAGGGGCAACGAACACTGAAGCTTTCTTT.

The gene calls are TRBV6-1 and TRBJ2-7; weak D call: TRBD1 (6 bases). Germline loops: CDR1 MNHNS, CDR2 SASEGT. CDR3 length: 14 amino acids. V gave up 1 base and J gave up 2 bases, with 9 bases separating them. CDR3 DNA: TGTGCCAGCAGTGAAGGGGGGCCAACCTACGAGCAGTACTTC. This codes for CASSEGGPTYEQYF.

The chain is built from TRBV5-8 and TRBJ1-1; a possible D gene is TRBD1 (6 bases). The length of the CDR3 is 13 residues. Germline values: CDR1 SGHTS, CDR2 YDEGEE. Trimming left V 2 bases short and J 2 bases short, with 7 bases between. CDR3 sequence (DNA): TGTGCCAGCAGCTTCAGGGGCAACACTGAAGCTTTCTTT. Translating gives CASSFRGNTEAFF.

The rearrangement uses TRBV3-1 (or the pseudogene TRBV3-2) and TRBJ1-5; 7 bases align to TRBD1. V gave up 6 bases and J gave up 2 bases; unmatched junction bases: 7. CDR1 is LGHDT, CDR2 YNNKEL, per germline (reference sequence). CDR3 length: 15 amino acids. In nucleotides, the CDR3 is TGTGCCAGCAGTCACTCTGACAGGGGCAATCAGCCCCAGCATTTT. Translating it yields CASSHSDRGNQPQHF.

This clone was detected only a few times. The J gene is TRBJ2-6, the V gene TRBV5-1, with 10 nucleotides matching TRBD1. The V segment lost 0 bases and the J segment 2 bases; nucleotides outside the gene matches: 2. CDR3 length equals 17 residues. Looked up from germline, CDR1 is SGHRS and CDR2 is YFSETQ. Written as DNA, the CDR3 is TGCGCCAGCAGCTTGGCCGGGACAGGGGCTGGGGCCAACGTCCTGACTTTC. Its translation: CASSLAGTGAGANVLTF.

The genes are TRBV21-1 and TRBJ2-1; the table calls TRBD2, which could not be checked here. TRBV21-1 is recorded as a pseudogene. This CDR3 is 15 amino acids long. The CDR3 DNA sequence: TGTGCCAGGCCCCCCGTTGACTACCACTACAATGAGCAGTTCTTC. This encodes CARPPVDYHYNEQFF.

CDR3 in DNA: TGTGCCAGCAGCACAAGACAGGGTTACACTGAAGCTTTCTTT. This encodes CASSTRQGYTEAFF. V gene TRBV7-2 combines with J gene TRBJ1-1, with 7 bases that match TRBD1. CDR1 SGHTA and CDR2 FQGNSA come from the germline V gene. V trimming: 5 bases; J trimming: 3 bases; junction bases outside the gene matches: 6. The CDR3 runs to 14 residues.

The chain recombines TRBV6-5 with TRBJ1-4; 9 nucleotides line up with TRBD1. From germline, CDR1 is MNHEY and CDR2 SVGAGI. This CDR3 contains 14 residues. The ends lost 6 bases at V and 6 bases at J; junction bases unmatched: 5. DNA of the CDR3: TGTGCCAGCAGACCCGGACAGGGGTATGAAAAACTGTTTTTT. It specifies CASRPGQGYEKLFF.